Below, 3 T cell receptor beta chains from the same sample are listed, as sequenced in a study of cytomegalovirus exposure and HLA in healthy donors. Researchers ran the PCR with 60 Vbeta and 13 Jbeta primers. Data came from immunoSEQ multiplex PCR; TCRdb stores just in-frame clones and leaves some out. In the table there are 150,000 or so clones, over 80% of which are singletons. What was sequenced was PBMCs. These TCRs come from a man aged 50 to 60 in good health and CMV-seropositive.

This clone has only one observation. V gene TRBV6-5 combines with J gene TRBJ1-3; D unresolved. V gave up 6 bases and J gave up 4 bases, with 7 bases separating them. The length of the CDR3 is 12 residues. From germline, CDR1 is MNHEY and CDR2 SVGAGI. This CDR3 is CASRSQGNTIYF. For the CDR3, the DNA is TGTGCCAGCAGATCACAAGGAAACACCATATATTTT.

The chain links TRBV10-2 to TRBJ2-7; 7 positions agree with TRBD2. Trimming removed 2 bases from V and 6 bases from J; junction bases left unmatched: 7. This CDR3 has 14 amino acids. Per germline, CDR1 WSHSY and CDR2 SAAADI. This CDR3 is CASSEGLGSLEQYF. DNA for the CDR3: TGCGCCAGCAGTGAGGGACTAGGCTCTCTCGAGCAGTACTTC.

This clone was seen a handful of times. The V and J genes are TRBV7-3 and TRBJ2-2, with TRBD2 as a possible D gene (5 bases). The CDR3 is made up of 15 amino acids. CDR1 is SGHTA, CDR2 FQGTGA, per germline. V was trimmed by 5 bases and J by 0 bases, leaving 10 bases between them. The CDR3: CASSIGSSNTGELFF. CDR3 DNA sequence: TGTGCCAGCAGCATTGGGAGTTCGAACACCGGGGAGCTGTTTTTT.